Sequencing of this T cell receptor (beta chain) was carried out in a study of human T cells and chemical hapten exposure. The CDR3 covers 14 residues. Between the trimmed V and J ends, which lost 2 bases and 4 bases, there was a span of 8 bases. Germline CDR1 is LGHDT and CDR2 is YNNKEL (reference sequence). As to time point: patch test 1, 2 weeks after DPC sensitization. The treatment was: therapeutic diphenylcyclopropenone sensitization with weekly scalp DPC. TCRdb processed the RACE reads anew with MiXCR; each CDR3 protein has one entry. The sample lists about 120,000 distinct CDR3 sequences; roughly 13% were seen once.

The specimen was whole blood, collected in connection with sensitization to the hapten diphenylcyclopropenone (DPC). J is TRBJ2-2 and V is TRBV3-1; no clear D. The receptor was isolated from a man between 18 and 29 years old with alopecia areata. Some clones in this sample may be carry-over from other donors' samples. Here the CDR3 reads CASSQLTSTGELFF. In DNA form, the CDR3 reads TGTGCCAGCAGCCAACTTACAAGCACCGGGGAGCTGTTTTTT.